This TCR beta chain originates from a study of technical replicates of blood from a few donors. Germline V gene sequence: CDR1 SEHNR, CDR2 FQNEAQ (reference sequence). V lost 2 bases, J lost 0 bases, and 8 bases lay in between. CDR3 length equals 16 residues. Method: immunoSEQ multiplex PCR; TCRdb's copy keeps in-frame clones and lacks some. The sample has about 93,000 clones, around 96% seen once. The TCR sequence derives from a human donor in good health. The chain joins TRBV7-9 to TRBJ1-6, with D unclear. The sequenced sample consisted of T cells isolated from PBMCs. The CDR3 nucleotides read TGTGCCAGCAGCTTAAATCCGGGCTCCTATAATTCACCCCTCCACTTT. This translates into CASSLNPGSYNSPLHF.